These 11 T cell receptor beta chains were sequenced from one sample in a study of shared clonotypes between healthy human individuals. Assay: immunoSEQ multiplex PCR; the TCRdb copy retains only in-frame clones and omits some. The sample shows over 850,000 clones, around 78% of them seen only once. Sequencing was done on a sample of memory CD4+ T cells from PBMCs. Subset reported: CD45RA-negative fraction. These TCRs come from a man younger than 35 in good health. Some clones in this sample may be carry-over from other donors' samples.

This rearrangement joins TRBV5-4 to TRBJ2-7; the D gene is possibly TRBD1 (5 bases). This CDR3 is 15 amino acids long. V was trimmed by 1 base and J by 2 bases, leaving 13 bases between them. Looked up from germline, CDR1 is SGHNT and CDR2 is YYREEE (reference sequence). In DNA, the CDR3 is TGTGCCAGCAGCTTGAAAAGGGGTAGTACCTACGAGCAGTACTTC. This codes for CASSLKRGSTYEQYF.

The gene calls are TRBV27 and TRBJ2-2, with D uncertain. Germline lookup yields CDR1 MNHEY and CDR2 SMNVEV (reference sequence). This CDR3 is built from 14 residues. Trimming removed 4 bases at V and 6 bases at J, with 12 bases between. Here the CDR3 DNA reads TGTGCCAGCAGTTCCCCCCGCGGCGCCGGGGAGCTGTTTTTT. Encoded protein: CASSSPRGAGELFF.

With respect to this clone: This specimen includes other DNA sequences encoding the same CDR3. The J gene is TRBJ1-4, the V gene TRBV6-6; TRBD1 matches 9 bases. There are 14 residues in the CDR3. The J segment lost 7 bases and the V segment lost 2 bases, leaving 2 bases of the junction unmatched. Germline V gene lookup returns CDR1 MNHNY and CDR2 SVGAGI (reference sequence). The CDR3 bases are TGTGCCAGCAGTTACGGGACAGGGCTTGAAAAACTGTTTTTT. Amino acid sequence: CASSYGTGLEKLFF.

The V gene is TRBV28, the J gene TRBJ1-4; TRBD1 matches 10 bases. The CDR3 runs to 18 residues. V was pared by 2 bases and J by 0 bases, with 6 bases of the junction left unmatched. Looked up from germline, CDR1 is MDHEN and CDR2 is SYDVKM. The CDR3 bases are TGTGCCAGCAGTTTAGACAGGGGGCGGGGAGCAACTAATGAAAAACTGTTTTTT. It is translated as CASSLDRGRGATNEKLFF.

This clone was detected only a few times. Other DNA sequences within the sample encode an identical CDR3. DNA for the CDR3: TGTGCCAGCAGCCTCTCGGTTGCCTATGGCTACACCTTC. Translating it yields CASSLSVAYGYTF. The chain has TRBV7-8 and TRBJ1-2; no reliable D call. CDR1 and CDR2 (germline): SGHVS, FQNEAQ. This CDR3 comprises 13 residues. Between the trimmed V and J ends, which lost 5 bases and 4 bases, there was a span of 11 bases.

This chain links TRBV6-1 with TRBJ2-7, with 8 bases that match TRBD2. The germline CDR1 and CDR2 sequences are MNHNS and SASEGT. The CDR3 covers 19 residues. V lost 1 base, J lost 0 bases, and 14 bases stayed unmatched. The chain's CDR3 is CASSEGNKVSGILSYEQYF. Written as DNA, the CDR3 is TGTGCCAGCAGTGAAGGAAATAAGGTTAGCGGGATCCTCTCCTACGAGCAGTACTTC.

V gene TRBV19 combines with J gene TRBJ1-5; D gene unclear. In germline, CDR1 is LNHDA, CDR2 SQIVND (reference sequence). With 6 bases removed from V and 7 bases from J, the gap between germline ends came to 19 bases. The CDR3 runs to 15 residues. CDR3 coding DNA: TGTGCCAGTAGCTCGGACGGCCTGGCAATCCAGCCCCAGCATTTT. Translation: CASSSDGLAIQPQHF.

The rearrangement uses TRBV27 and TRBJ1-5, with 7 bases lining up with TRBD1. Germline loops: CDR1 MNHEY, CDR2 SMNVEV (reference sequence). Trimming at V came to 2 bases and at J to 9 bases, leaving 10 bases not matched to a gene. CDR3 length: 15 residues. Written as DNA, the CDR3 is TGTGCCAGCAGTTTAAATAGGGACAGACAGACGCCCCAGCATTTT. Translation: CASSLNRDRQTPQHF.

This rearrangement joins TRBV13 to TRBJ1-1; TRBD1 matches 8 bases. With V trimmed by 4 bases and J by 8 bases, 6 bases remained unmatched. This CDR3 is 13 amino acids long. CDR1 and CDR2 from the germline V gene are PRHDT and FYEKMQ (reference sequence). Here the CDR3 reads CASSSPGQGEAFF. DNA for the CDR3: TGTGCCAGCAGCTCTCCCGGACAGGGAGAAGCTTTCTTT. Drawing the rest from reference TRBV13 and TRBJ1-1, the complete variable domain is AAGVIQSPRHLIKEKRETATLKCYPIPRHDTVYWYQQGPGQDPQFLISFYEKMQSDKGSIPDRFSAQQFSDYHSELNMSSLELGDSALYFCASSSPGQGEAFFGQGTRLTVV.

The V call is TRBV30, the J call TRBJ1-1; D is unclear. The CDR3 is 13 residues long. With 2 bases removed from V and 1 base from J, the gap between germline ends came to 8 bases. The V gene's germline CDR1 is GTSNPN and CDR2 SVGIG (reference sequence). CDR3 DNA sequence: TGTGCCTGGAGTAGAGACTCGAACACTGAAGCTTTCTTT. Translation gives CAWSRDSNTEAFF.

The V and J genes are TRBV7-9 and TRBJ1-3; maybe TRBD1 (5 bases). Trimming pared 2 bases from V and 2 bases from J, leaving 16 bases between. The CDR3 totals 17 residues. Germline V gene lookup returns CDR1 SEHNR and CDR2 FQNEAQ (reference sequence). This chain's CDR3 is CASSLPGAPGPGNTIYF. The CDR3 DNA reads TGTGCCAGCAGCTTACCCGGGGCCCCAGGCCCTGGAAACACCATATATTTT.